This T cell receptor (beta chain) was documented in a study of cytomegalovirus exposure and HLA in healthy donors. Trimming cost V 4 bases and J 2 bases; bases outside gene matches: 4. Germline V gene data show CDR1 as GTSNPN and CDR2 as SVGIG (reference sequence). This CDR3 comprises 13 residues. Healthy bone marrow donors formed the donor group. Concerning this clone itself: The target antigen is unknown.

Amplification used 60 Vbeta primers and 13 Jbeta primers. The data were produced by immunoSEQ multiplex PCR, yet TCRdb's version contains in-frame clones alone and is incomplete. Among roughly 69,000 clones listed, about three quarters were seen once. Study-wide results and limits: Relative to equally common others, HLA-associated TCR beta chains showed greater clonal expansion in a later analysis. Per a prior analysis, the majority of TCR beta V segments were productive roughly 90% or roughly 30% of the time. The authors later linked a missense DCLRE1C variant to TCR beta V- and J-gene trimming.

This receptor was taken from a man between 18 and 29 years old in good health and CMV-seronegative. The sample consisted of PBMCs. The chain is built from TRBV30 and TRBJ1-2, with 7 bases that match TRBD1. The CDR3 is CAWKRQGNYGYTF. In DNA form, the CDR3 reads TGTGCCTGGAAACGACAGGGCAACTATGGCTACACCTTC.